A selection of T cell receptor beta chains follows, all from one sample in a study of T cell responses to AZD1222 COVID-19 vaccine. Clones were read by immunoSEQ multiplex PCR, and TCRdb kept only the in-frame ones, dropping some. The table shows about 210,000 clones, with roughly 94% occurring only once. The input for sequencing was peripheral blood, taken 28 days after the second dose of the MenACWY control vaccine. Receptors were obtained from an adult who received the MenACWY meningococcal vaccine as a control. Both conserved end residues are part of each CDR3. The D gene is left open where the match is weak. The size entry is marked missing in some rows and otherwise reads once, few, many or a size class.

13 | once | NA | TRBJ2-2 | TRBV2 | CASGQGGTGELFF | TGTGCCAGCGGGCAGGGGGGAACCGGGGAGCTGTTTTTT
13 | NA | TRBD1 | TRBJ2-7 | TRBV2 | CASSDRGNYEQYF | TGTGCCAGCAGTGACAGGGGGAACTACGAGCAGTACTTC
15 | NA | TRBD2 | TRBJ2-7 | TRBV5-4 | CASSPGLAGVHEQYF | TGTGCCAGCAGCCCAGGACTAGCGGGGGTCCACGAGCAGTACTTC
17 | NA | TRBD2 | TRBJ2-1 | TRBV4-3 | CASSPLLAGGRGNEQFF | TGCGCCAGCAGCCCGCTACTAGCGGGGGGGCGAGGCAATGAGCAGTTCTTC
14 | NA | NA | TRBJ1-4 | TRBV2 | CASSDGGHGEKLFF | TGTGCCAGCAGTGATGGGGGCCATGGTGAAAAACTGTTTTTT
12 | NA | NA | TRBJ1-2 | TRBV3-1/TRBV3-2 | CASGDTSYGYTF | TGTGCCAGCGGAGACACCTCCTATGGCTACACCTTC
15 | NA | TRBD1 | TRBJ1-5 | TRBV27 | CASSPRGRVFQPQHF | TGTGCCAGCAGTCCCAGGGGGCGAGTATTTCAGCCCCAGCATTTT
14 | NA | NA | TRBJ2-1 | TRBV20-1 | CSASTGGQTNEQFF | TGCAGTGCTAGTACGGGTGGTCAGACGAATGAGCAGTTCTTC
15 | NA | NA | TRBJ1-1 | TRBV19 | CASSIVGQGNTEAFF | TGTGCCAGTAGTATAGTGGGGCAGGGAAACACTGAAGCTTTCTTT
12 | NA | NA | TRBJ1-2 | TRBV30 | CAWSRGNYGYTF | TGTGCCTGGAGTAGGGGTAACTATGGCTACACCTTC
18 | NA | TRBD2 | TRBJ2-2 | TRBV14 | CASSQDWAGTTNTGELFF | TGTGCCAGCAGCCAAGATTGGGCCGGGACTACAAACACCGGGGAGCTGTTTTTT
16 | NA | TRBD1 | TRBJ1-2 | TRBV28 | CASSSPGTGPHYGYTF | TGTGCCAGCAGTTCCCCCGGGACAGGGCCGCACTATGGCTACACCTTC
16 | NA | TRBD1 | TRBJ1-3 | TRBV5-5 | CASSFLGTGFGNTIYF | TGTGCCAGCAGCTTTCTGGGGACAGGGTTTGGAAACACCATATATTTT
12 | few | TRBD1 | TRBJ2-7 | TRBV19 | CASRNDRGEQYF | TGTGCCAGTAGAAACGACAGGGGCGAGCAGTACTTC